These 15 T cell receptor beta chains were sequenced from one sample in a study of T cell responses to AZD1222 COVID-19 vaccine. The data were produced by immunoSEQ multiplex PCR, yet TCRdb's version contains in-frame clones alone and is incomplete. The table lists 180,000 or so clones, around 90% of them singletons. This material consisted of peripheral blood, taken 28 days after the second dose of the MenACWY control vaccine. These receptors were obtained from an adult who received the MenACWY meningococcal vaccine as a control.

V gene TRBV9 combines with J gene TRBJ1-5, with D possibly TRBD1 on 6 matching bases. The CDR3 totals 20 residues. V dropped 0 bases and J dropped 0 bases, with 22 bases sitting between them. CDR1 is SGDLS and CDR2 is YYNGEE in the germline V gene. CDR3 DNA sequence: TGTGCCAGCAGCGTAGTTGATAAGGGGGTCCCGGAGTATAGCAATCAGCCCCAGCATTTT. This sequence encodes CASSVVDKGVPEYSNQPQHF.

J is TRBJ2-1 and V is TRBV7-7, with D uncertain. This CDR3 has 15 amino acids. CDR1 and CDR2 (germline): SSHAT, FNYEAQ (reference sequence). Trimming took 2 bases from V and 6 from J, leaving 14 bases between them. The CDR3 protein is CASSLQPESINEQFF. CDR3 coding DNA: TGTGCCAGCAGCTTACAGCCGGAGTCAATCAATGAGCAGTTCTTC.

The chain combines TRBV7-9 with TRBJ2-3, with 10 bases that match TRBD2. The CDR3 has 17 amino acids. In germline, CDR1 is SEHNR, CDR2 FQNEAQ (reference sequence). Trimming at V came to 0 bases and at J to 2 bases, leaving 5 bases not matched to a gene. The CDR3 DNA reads TGTGCCAGCAGCTTAGCTTCGAGCGGGAGGGCCACAGATACGCAGTATTTT. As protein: CASSLASSGRATDTQYF.

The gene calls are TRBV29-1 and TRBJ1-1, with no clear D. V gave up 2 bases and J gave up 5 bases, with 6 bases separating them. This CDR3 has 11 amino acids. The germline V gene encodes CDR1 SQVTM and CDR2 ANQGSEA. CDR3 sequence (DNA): TGCAGCGTTGAATCCACTACTGAAGCTTTCTTT. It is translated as CSVESTTEAFF.

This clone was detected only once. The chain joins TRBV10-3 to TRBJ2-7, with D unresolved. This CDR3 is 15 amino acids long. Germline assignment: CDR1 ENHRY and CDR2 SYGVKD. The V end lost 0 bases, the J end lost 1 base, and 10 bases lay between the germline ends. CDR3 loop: CAISESISPSYEQYF. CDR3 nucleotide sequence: TGTGCCATCAGTGAGTCGATATCTCCTTCCTACGAGCAGTACTTC.

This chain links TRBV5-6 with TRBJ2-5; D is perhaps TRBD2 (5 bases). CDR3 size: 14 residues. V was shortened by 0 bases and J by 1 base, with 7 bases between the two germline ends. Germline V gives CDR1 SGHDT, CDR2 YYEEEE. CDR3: CASSLGTPQETQYF. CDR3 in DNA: TGTGCCAGCAGCTTGGGGACTCCCCAAGAGACCCAGTACTTC.

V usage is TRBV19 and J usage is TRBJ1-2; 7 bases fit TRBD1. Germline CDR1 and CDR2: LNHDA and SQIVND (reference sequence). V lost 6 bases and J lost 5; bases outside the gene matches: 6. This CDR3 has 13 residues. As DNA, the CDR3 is TGTGCCAGTAGCCAGGGGGGAGTGTATGGCTACACCTTC. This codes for CASSQGGVYGYTF.

Here the CDR3 DNA reads TGTGCCACCAGCGGGGGCGGCCCCGGGGAGCTGTTTTTT. Translated, it gives CATSGGGPGELFF. The rearrangement uses TRBV24-1 and TRBJ2-2; D may match TRBD1 or TRBD2 (6 bases each). The germline CDR1 and CDR2 sequences are KGHDR and SFDVKD. This CDR3 spans 13 amino acids. V dropped 7 bases and J dropped 6 bases, with 11 bases sitting between them.

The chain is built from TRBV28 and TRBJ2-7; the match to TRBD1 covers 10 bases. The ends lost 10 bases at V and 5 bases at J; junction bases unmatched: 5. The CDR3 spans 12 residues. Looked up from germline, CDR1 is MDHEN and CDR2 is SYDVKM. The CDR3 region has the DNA TGTGCCATCCGGACAGGGGGGGACGAGCAGTACTTC. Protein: CAIRTGGDEQYF.

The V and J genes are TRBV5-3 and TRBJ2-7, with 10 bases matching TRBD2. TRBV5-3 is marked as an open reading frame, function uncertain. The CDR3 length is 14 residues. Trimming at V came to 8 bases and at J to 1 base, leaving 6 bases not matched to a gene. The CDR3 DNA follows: TGTGCCAGGAGTAGCGGGAGGAGGTCCTACGAGCAGTACTTC. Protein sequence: CARSSGRRSYEQYF.

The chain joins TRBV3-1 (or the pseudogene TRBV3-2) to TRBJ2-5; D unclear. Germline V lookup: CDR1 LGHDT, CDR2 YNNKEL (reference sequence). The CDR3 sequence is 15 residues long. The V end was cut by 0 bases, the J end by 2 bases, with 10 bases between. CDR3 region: CASSQDLADQETQYF. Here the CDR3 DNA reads TGTGCCAGCAGCCAAGATTTGGCAGATCAAGAGACCCAGTACTTC.

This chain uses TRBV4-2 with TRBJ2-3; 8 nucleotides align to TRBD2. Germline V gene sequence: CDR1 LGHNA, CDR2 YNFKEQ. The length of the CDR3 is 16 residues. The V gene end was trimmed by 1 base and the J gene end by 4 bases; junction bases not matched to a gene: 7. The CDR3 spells CASSQARAGVADTQYF. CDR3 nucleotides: TGTGCCAGCAGCCAAGCGCGAGCGGGAGTTGCAGATACGCAGTATTTT.

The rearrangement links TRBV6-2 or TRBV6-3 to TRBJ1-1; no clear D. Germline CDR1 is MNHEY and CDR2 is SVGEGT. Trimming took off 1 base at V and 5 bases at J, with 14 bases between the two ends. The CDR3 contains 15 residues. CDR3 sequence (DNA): TGTGCCAGCAGTTACTATGGAAGTGGGGAGACTGAAGCTTTCTTT. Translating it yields CASSYYGSGETEAFF.

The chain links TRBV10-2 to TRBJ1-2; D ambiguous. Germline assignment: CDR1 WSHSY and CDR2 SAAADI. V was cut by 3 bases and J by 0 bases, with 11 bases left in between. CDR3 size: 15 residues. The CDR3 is CASSDQRPSNYGYTF. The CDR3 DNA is TGCGCCAGCAGTGATCAAAGACCTTCTAACTATGGCTACACCTTC.

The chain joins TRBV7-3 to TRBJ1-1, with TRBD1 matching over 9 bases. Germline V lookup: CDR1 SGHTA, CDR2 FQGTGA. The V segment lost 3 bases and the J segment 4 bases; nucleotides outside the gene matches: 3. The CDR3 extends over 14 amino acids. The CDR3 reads CASSLRQGGTEAFF. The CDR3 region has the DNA TGTGCCAGCAGCTTGAGACAGGGGGGCACTGAAGCTTTCTTT. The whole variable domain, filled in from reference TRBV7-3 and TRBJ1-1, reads GAGVSQTPSNKVTEKGKYVELRCDPISGHTALYWYRQSLGQGPEFLIYFQGTGAADDSGLPNDRFFAVRPEGSVSTLKIQRTERGDSAVYLCASSLRQGGTEAFFGQGTRLTVV.